The present entry profiles one T cell receptor (beta chain) with its context. The data are from a study of blood T cell repertoires in COVID-19. The CDR3 has 16 amino acids. V dropped 5 bases and J dropped 4; count of bases not matched to a gene: 9. Per germline, CDR1 SGHTA and CDR2 FQGNSA. Per the original data handling: It was from reference gene primer amplification that nucleated cell counts were estimated. This table comes from immunoSEQ multiplex PCR, and its TCRdb copy is limited to in-frame clones, with some not included. The DNA gave D and trimming, while V, J and clone size come from that table. The sample lists about 400,000 clones, more than 70% occurring once.

This receptor was taken from a man aged 35 to 55 with acute or convalescent COVID-19. The chain uses TRBV7-2 and TRBJ1-2; 11 bases fit TRBD1. Sequencing was carried out using peripheral blood. The CDR3 protein is CASSVISGTGGYGYTF. The CDR3 DNA follows: TGTGCCAGCAGCGTTATATCCGGGACAGGGGGCTATGGCTACACCTTC. Together with reference TRBV7-2 and TRBJ1-2, the CDR3 gives the full variable domain: GAGVSQSPSNKVTEKGKDVELRCDPISGHTALYWYRQSLGQGLEFLIYFQGNSAPDKSGLPSDRFSAERTGGSVSTLTIQRTQQEDSAVYLCASSVISGTGGYGYTFGSGTRLTVV.